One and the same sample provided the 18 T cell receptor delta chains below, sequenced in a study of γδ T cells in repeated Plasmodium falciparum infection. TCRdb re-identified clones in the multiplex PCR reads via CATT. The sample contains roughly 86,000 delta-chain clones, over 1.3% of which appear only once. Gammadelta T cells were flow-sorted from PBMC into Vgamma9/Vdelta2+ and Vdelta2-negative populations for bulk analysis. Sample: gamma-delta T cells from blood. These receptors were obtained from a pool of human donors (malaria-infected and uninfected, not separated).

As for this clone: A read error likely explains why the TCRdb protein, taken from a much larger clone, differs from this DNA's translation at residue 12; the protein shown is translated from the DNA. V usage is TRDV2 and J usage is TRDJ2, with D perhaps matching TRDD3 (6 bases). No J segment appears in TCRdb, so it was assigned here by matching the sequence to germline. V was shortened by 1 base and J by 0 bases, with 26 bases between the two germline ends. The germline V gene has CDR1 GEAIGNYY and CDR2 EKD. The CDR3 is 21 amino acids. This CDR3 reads CACDTIRGSPTSHALTAQLFF. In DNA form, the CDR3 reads TGTGCCTGTGACACTATAAGGGGGAGCCCTACCTCTCACGCTTTGACAGCACAACTCTTCTTT.

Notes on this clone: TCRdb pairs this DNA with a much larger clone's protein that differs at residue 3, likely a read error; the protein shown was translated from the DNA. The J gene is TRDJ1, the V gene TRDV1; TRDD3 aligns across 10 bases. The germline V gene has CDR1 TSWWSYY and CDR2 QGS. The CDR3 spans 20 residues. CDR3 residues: CAPGELFLGGYVWGTDKLIF. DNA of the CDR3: TGTGCTCCTGGGGAACTTTTCCTCGGGGGATACGTGTGGGGCACCGATAAACTCATCTTT.

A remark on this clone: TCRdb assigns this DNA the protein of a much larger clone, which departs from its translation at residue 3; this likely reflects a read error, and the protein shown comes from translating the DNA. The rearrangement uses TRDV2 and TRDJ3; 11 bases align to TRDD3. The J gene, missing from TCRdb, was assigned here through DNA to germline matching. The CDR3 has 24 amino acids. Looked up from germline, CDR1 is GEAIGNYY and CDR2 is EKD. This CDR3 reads CARDTVKPAQLGDTRSWDTRQMFF. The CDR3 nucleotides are TGTGCCCGTGACACCGTCAAACCAGCCCAGCTGGGGGATACACGCTCCTGGGACACCCGACAGATGTTTTTC.

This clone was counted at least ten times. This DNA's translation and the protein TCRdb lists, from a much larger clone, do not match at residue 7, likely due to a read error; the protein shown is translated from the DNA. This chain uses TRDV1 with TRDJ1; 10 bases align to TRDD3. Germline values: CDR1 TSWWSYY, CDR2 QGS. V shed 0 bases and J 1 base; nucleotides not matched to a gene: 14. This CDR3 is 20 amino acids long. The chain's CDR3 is CALGELLLGGYVWGTDKLIF. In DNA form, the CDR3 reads TGTGCTCTTGGGGAACTTCTCCTCGGGGGATACGTGTGGGGCACCGATAAACTCATCTTT.

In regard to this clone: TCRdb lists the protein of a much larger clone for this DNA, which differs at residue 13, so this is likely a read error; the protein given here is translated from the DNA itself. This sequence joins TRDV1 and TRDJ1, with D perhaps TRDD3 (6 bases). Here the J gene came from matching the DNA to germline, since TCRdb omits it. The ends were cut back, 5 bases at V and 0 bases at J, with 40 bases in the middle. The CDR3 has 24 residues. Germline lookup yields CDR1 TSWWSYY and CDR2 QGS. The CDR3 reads CALGPPIVVTYRTGDLPHTDKLIF. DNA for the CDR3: TGTGCTCTTGGGCCTCCTATAGTTGTTACCTACAGGACAGGGGATCTCCCCCACACCGATAAACTCATCTTT.

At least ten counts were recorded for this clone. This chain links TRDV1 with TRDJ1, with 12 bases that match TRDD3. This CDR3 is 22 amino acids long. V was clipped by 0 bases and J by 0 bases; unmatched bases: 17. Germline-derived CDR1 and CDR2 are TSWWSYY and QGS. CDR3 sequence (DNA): TGTGCTCTTGGGGAACTTTCATTCCTACACCTACTGGGGGATACTCACACCGATAAACTCATCTTT. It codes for CALGELSFLHLLGDTHTDKLIF.

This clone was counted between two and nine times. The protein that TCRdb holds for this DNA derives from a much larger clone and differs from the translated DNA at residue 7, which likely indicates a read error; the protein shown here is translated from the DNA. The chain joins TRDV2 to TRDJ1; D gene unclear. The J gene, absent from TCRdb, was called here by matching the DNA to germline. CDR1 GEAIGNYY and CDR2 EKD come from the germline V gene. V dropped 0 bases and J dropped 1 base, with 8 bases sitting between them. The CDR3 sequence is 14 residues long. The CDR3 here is CACDTGNCTDKLIF. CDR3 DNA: TGTGCCTGTGACACCGGTAACTGCACCGATAAACTCATCTTT.

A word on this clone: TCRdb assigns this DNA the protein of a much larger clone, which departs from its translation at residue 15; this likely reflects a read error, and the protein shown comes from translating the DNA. In DNA, the CDR3 is TGTGCCTGTGACACCGTTAGCGGGGCTACTACTGGGGGTCGGCACACCGATAAACTCATCTTT. This translates into CACDTVSGATTGGRHTDKLIF. The chain joins TRDV2 to TRDJ1, with 8 bases fitting TRDD3. TCRdb records no J gene; here it was assigned by comparing the DNA to germline. The V and J ends lost 0 bases and 0 bases, in that order; junction bases with no gene match: 20. The length of the CDR3 is 21 residues. Germline CDR1 GEAIGNYY, CDR2 EKD.

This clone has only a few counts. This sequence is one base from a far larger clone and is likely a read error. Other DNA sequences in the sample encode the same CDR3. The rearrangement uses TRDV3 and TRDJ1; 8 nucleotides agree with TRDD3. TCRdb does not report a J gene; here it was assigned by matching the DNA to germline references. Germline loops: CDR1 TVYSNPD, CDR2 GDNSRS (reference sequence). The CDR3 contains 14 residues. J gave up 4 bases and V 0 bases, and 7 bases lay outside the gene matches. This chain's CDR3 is CAFSITGGYDKLIF. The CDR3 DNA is TGTGCCTTTAGCATTACCGGGGGATACGATAAACTCATCTTT.

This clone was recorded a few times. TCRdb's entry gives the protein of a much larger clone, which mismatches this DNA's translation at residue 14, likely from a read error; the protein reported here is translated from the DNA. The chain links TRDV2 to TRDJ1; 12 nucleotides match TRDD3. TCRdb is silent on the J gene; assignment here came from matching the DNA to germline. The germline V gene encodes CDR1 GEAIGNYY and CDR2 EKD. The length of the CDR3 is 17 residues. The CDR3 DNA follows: TGTGCCTGTGACACTCTGGGGGATACGGAAGACACCGATGAACTCATCTTT. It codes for CACDTLGDTEDTDELIF.

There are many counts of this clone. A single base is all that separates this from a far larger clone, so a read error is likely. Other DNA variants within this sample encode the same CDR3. CDR3 loop: CACDTLGDTTPDKLIF. The CDR3, as DNA: TGTGCCTGTGACACTCTGGGGGATACCACCCCCGATAAGCTCATCTTT. This chain connects TRDV2 to TRDJ1; TRDD3 matches at 11 bases. Germline V lookup: CDR1 GEAIGNYY, CDR2 EKD. CDR3 length: 16 amino acids.

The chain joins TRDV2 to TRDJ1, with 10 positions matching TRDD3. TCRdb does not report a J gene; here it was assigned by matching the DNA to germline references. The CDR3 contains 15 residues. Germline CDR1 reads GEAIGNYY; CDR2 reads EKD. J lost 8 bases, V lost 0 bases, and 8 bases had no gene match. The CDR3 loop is CACDTRPGDTPKLIF. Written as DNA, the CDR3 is TGTGCCTGTGACACCCGGCCGGGGGATACGCCCAAACTCATCTTT.

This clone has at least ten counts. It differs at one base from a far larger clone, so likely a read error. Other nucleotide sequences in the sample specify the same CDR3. The CDR3 DNA reads TGTGCCTGTGACACCGTGGGGGATACTCTGACAGCACAACTCTTCTTT. Translation gives CACDTVGDTLTAQLFF. The V gene is TRDV2, the J gene TRDJ2, with 10 bases identical to TRDD3. This CDR3 has 16 amino acids. Germline CDR1 is GEAIGNYY and CDR2 is EKD. V shed 0 bases, J shed 3 bases, and the junction held 3 bases outside the gene matches.

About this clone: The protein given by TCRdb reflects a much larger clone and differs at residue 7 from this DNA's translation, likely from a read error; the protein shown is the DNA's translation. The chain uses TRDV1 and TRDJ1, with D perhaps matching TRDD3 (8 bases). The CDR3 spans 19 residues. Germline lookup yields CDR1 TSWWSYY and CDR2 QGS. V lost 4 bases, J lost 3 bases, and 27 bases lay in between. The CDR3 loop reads CALGGPASYRGIRPDKLIF. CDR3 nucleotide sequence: TGTGCTCTTGGGGGTCCCGCTTCCTATCGAGGGATACGACCCGATAAACTCATCTTT.

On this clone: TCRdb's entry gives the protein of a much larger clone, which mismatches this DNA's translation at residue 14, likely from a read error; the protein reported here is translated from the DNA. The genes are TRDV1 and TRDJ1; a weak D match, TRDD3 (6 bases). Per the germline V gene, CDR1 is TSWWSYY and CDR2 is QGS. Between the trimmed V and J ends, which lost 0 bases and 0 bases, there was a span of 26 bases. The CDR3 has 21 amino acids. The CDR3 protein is CALGELVPPRGCGVHTDKLIF. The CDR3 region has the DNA TGTGCTCTTGGGGAACTTGTACCCCCCCGGGGATGTGGGGTACACACCGATAAACTCATCTTT.

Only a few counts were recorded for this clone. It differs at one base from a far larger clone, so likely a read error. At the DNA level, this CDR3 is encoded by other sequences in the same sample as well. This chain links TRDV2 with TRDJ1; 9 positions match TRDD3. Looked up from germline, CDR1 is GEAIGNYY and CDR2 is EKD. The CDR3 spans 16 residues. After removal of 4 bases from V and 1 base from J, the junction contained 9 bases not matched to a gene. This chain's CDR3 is CACDTLLGEFTDKLIF. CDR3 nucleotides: TGTGCCTGTGATACGCTACTGGGGGAGTTCACCGATAAACTCATCTTT.

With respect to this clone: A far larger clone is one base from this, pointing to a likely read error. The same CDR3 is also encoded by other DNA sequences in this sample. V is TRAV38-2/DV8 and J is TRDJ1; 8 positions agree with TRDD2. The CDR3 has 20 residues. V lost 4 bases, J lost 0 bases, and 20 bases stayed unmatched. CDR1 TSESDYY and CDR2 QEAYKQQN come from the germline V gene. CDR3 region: CAYRGRLPTELGFYTDKLIF. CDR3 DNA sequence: TGTGCTTATAGGGGCCGACTTCCTACCGAATTAGGATTTTACACCGATAAACTCATCTTT.

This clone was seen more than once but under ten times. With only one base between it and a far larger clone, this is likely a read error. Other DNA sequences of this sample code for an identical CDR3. The CDR3 sequence: CACDKLGGGLGDTPTDKLIF. The CDR3 DNA reads as TGTGCCTGTGACAAACTAGGCGGTGGACTGGGGGATACCCCTACCGATAAACTCATCTTT. The V and J genes are TRDV2 and TRDJ1; 12 bases align to TRDD3. Trimming at V came to 2 bases and at J to 2 bases, leaving 17 bases not matched to a gene. The CDR3 covers 20 residues. Germline V gives CDR1 GEAIGNYY, CDR2 EKD.